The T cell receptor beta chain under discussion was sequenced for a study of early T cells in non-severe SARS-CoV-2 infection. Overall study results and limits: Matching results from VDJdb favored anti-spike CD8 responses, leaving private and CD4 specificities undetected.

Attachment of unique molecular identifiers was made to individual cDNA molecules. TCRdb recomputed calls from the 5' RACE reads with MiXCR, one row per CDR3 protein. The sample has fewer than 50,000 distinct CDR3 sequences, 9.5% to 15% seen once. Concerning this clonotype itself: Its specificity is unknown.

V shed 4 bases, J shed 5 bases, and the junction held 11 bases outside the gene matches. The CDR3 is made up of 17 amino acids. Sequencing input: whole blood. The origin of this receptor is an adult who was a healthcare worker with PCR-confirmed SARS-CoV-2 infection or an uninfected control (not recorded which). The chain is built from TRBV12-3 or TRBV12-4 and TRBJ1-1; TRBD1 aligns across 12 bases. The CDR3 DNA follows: TGTGCCAGCAGTTCCGACGGGACAGGGGGCTGGTGGACTGAAGCTTTCTTT. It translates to CASSSDGTGGWWTEAFF.